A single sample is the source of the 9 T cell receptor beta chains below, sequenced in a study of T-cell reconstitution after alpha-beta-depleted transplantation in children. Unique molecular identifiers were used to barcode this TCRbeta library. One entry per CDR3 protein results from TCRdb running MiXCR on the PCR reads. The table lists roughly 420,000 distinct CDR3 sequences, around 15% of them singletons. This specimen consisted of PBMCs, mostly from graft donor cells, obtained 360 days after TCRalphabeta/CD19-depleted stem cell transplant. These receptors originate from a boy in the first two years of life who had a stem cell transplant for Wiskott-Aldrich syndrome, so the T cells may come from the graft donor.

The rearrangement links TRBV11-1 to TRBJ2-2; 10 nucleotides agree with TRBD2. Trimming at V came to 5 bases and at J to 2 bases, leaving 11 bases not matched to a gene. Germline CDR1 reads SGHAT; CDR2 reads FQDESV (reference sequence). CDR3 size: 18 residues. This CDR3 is CASSPQPGTSVNTGELFF. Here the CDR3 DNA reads TGTGCCAGCAGCCCCCAACCCGGGACTAGCGTCAACACCGGGGAGCTGTTTTTT.

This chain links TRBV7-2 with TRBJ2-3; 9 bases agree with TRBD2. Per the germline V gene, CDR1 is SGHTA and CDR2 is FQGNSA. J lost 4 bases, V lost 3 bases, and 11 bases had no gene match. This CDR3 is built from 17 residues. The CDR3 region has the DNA TGTGCCAGCAGCTTTCGCTGGGGGACTAGCCATTCAGATACGCAGTATTTT. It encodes CASSFRWGTSHSDTQYF.

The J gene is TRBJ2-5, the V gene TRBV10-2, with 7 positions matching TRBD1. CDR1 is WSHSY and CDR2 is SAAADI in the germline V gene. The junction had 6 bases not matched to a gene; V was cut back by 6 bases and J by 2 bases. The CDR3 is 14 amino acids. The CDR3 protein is CASRDPGQQETQYF. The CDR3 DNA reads TGCGCCAGCAGGGATCCGGGACAGCAAGAGACCCAGTACTTC.

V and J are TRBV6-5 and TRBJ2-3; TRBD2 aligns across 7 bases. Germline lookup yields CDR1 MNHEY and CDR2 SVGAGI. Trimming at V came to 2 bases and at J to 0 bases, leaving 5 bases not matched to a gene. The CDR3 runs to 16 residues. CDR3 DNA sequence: TGTGCCAGCAGTTACGGGCTAGCGGTCAGCACAGATACGCAGTATTTT. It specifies CASSYGLAVSTDTQYF.

The CDR3 region is CASSLARYANNEQFF. CDR3 bases: TGCGCCAGCAGCTTGGCCCGGTACGCCAACAATGAGCAGTTCTTC. V is TRBV5-1 and J is TRBJ2-1; D remains unclear. The CDR3 sequence is 15 residues long. The V and J ends lost 0 bases and 5 bases respectively, with 12 bases between them. Germline V gene sequence: CDR1 SGHRS, CDR2 YFSETQ.

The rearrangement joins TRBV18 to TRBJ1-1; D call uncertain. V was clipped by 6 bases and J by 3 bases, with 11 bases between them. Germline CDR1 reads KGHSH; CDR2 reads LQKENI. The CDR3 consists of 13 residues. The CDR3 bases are TGTGCCAGCTCCATACGTTCTGACACTGAAGCTTTCTTT. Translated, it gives CASSIRSDTEAFF.

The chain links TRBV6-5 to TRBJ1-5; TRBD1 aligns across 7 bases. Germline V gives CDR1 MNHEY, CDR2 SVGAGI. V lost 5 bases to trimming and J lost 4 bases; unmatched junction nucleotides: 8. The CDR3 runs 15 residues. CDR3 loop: CASSPGRGPNQPQHF. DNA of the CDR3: TGTGCCAGCAGTCCCGGGAGGGGGCCTAATCAGCCCCAGCATTTT.

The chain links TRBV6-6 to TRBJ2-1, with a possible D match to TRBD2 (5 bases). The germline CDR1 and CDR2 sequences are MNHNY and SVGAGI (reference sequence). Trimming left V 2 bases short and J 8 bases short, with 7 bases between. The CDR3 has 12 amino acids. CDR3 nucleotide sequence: TGTGCCAGCAGTTACAAGAGGGATGAGCAGTTCTTC. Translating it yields CASSYKRDEQFF.

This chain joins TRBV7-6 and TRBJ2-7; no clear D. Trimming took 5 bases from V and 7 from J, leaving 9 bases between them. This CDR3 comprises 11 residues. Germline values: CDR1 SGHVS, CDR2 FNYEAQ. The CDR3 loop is CASSQSLEQYF. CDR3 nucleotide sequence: TGTGCCAGCAGCCAAAGTTTGGAGCAGTACTTC.